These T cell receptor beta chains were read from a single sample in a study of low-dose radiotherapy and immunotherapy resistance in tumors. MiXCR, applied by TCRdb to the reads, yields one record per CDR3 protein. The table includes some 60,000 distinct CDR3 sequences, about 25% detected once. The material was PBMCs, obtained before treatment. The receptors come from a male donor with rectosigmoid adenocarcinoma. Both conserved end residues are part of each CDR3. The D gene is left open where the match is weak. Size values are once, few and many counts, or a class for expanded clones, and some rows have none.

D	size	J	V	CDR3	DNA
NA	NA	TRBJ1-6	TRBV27	CASSLGQARSPLHF	TGTGCCAGCAGTCTTGGGCAGGCTAGATCACCCCTCCACTTT
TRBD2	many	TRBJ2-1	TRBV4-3	CASSQFLAGTYNEQFF	TGCGCCAGCAGCCAATTCCTAGCGGGTACCTACAATGAGCAGTTCTTC
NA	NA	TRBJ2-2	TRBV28	CASSLPGGLGGELFFFFFFFFF	NA
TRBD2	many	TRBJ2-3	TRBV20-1	CSVVGLAGTDTQYF	TGCAGTGTCGTCGGACTAGCGGGCACAGATACGCAGTATTTT
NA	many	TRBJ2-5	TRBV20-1	CSASNTGDGTQYF	TGCAGTGCTAGTAACACCGGGGATGGGACCCAGTACTTC
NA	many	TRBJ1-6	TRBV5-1	CASSLDRYSPLHF	TGCGCCAGCAGCTTGGACAGATATTCACCCCTCCACTTT
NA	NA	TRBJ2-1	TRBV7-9	CASTTDNEQFF	TGTGCCAGTACCACAGACAATGAGCAGTTCTTC
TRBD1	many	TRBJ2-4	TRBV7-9	CASSSTGALAKNIQYF	TGTGCCAGCAGCTCGACAGGGGCATTGGCCAAAAACATTCAGTACTTC
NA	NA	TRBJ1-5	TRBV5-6	CASSWVTGTVRNTDTQHF	TGTGCCAGCAGCTGGGTCACAGGGACGGTTCGCAACACAGATACGCAGCATTTT
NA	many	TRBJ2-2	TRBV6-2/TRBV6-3	CASRFSNTGELFF	TGTGCCAGCCGGTTTTCTAACACCGGGGAGCTGTTTTTT
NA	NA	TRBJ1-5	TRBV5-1	CASSLDSQQEPQHF	TGCGCCAGCAGCTTGGACAGCCAGCAGGAGCCCCAGCATTTT
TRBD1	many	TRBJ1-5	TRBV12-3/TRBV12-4	CASSLQGSGFQPQHF	TGTGCCAGCAGTCTACAGGGGTCTGGTTTTCAGCCCCAGCATTTT
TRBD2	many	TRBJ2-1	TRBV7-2	CAGTSGNHGEQFF	TGTGCCGGAACTAGCGGGAACCATGGGGAGCAGTTCTTC
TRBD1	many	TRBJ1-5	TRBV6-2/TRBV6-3	CASSYSMDRVPNQPQHF	TGTGCCAGCAGTTACTCGATGGACAGGGTACCCAATCAGCCCCAGCATTTT
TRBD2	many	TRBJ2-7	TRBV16	CASSQLVAGGPYAYEQYF	TGTGCCAGCAGCCAATTGGTAGCGGGAGGACCGTACGCCTACGAGCAGTACTTC